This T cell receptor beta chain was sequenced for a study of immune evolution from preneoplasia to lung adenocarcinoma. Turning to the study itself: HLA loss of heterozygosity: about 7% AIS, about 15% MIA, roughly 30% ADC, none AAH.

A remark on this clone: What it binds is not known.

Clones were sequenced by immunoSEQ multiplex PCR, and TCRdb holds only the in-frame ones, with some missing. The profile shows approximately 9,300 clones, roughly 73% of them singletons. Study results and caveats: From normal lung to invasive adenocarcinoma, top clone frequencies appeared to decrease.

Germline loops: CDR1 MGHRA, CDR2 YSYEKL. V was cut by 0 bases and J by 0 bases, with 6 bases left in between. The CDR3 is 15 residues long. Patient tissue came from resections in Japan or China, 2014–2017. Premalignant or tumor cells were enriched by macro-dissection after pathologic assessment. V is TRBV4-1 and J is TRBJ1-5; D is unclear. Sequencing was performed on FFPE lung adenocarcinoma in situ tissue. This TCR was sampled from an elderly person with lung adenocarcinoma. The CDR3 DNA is TGCGCCAGCAGCCAAGATAGGGATAGCAATCAGCCCCAGCATTTT. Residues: CASSQDRDSNQPQHF.